One and the same sample provided the 32 T cell receptor beta chains below, sequenced in a study of siplizumab effects on memory and regulatory T cells. Using immunoSEQ multiplex PCR, the repertoire was profiled, and TCRdb retains in-frame clones only, with some absent. The sample records around 97,000 clones, about 94% being singletons. Material for sequencing was non-Treg CD4+ T cells sorted from blood. The receptors originated from a human donor in good health.

The chain couples TRBV5-1 to TRBJ1-1, with 8 positions matching TRBD1. Germline CDR1 is SGHRS and CDR2 is YFSETQ. CDR3 length: 12 amino acids. V shed 3 bases, J shed 7 bases, and the junction held 2 bases outside the gene matches. The CDR3 reads CASSSDRGEAFF. The CDR3 DNA sequence: TGCGCCAGCAGCTCAGACAGGGGTGAAGCTTTCTTT.

This clone has only one observation. The V and J genes are TRBV18 and TRBJ1-1, with unresolved D. V gave up 0 bases and J gave up 5 bases, with 10 bases separating them. The V gene's germline CDR1 is KGHSH and CDR2 LQKENI. There are 14 residues in the CDR3. CDR3 sequence: CASSPPSPATEAFF. CDR3 DNA: TGTGCCAGCTCACCACCCTCCCCTGCGACTGAAGCTTTCTTT. The complete variable domain, with remaining parts taken from reference TRBV18 and TRBJ1-1, reads NAGVMQNPRHLVRRRGQEARLRCSPMKGHSHVYWYRQLPEEGLKFMVYLQKENIIDESGMPKERFSAEFPKEGPSILRIQQVVRGDSAAYFCASSPPSPATEAFFGQGTRLTVV.

The genes are TRBV7-3 and TRBJ2-5, with 7 bases fitting TRBD1. CDR1 is SGHTA, CDR2 FQGTGA, per germline. J gave up 4 bases and V 0 bases, and 11 bases lay outside the gene matches. This CDR3 contains 17 residues. The CDR3 is CASSLTFGDSQRETQYF. CDR3 nucleotide sequence: TGTGCCAGCAGCTTAACGTTTGGGGACAGTCAGAGAGAGACCCAGTACTTC.

V gene TRBV28 combines with J gene TRBJ1-1; no definite D call. Trimming took off 3 bases at V and 7 bases at J, with 6 bases between the two ends. The CDR3 loop spans 11 amino acids. From germline, CDR1 is MDHEN and CDR2 SYDVKM. As DNA, the CDR3 is TGTGCCAGCAGTTTGGAATTTGAAGCTTTCTTT. This gives the protein CASSLEFEAFF.

The chain employs TRBV7-2 and TRBJ1-2; D is unresolved. Germline CDR1 is SGHTA and CDR2 is FQGNSA. The V end lost 0 bases, the J end lost 6 bases, and 11 bases lay between the germline ends. There are 14 residues in the CDR3. The CDR3 sequence: CASSLADGPHGYTF. CDR3 DNA sequence: TGTGCCAGCAGCTTAGCCGACGGCCCGCATGGCTACACCTTC.

The rearrangement joins TRBV14 to TRBJ2-3; D may correspond to TRBD1 or TRBD2 (5 bases each). Germline assignment: CDR1 SGHDN and CDR2 FVKESK. V lost 4 bases and J 3 bases, leaving 8 bases between the germline ends. The CDR3 is made up of 13 amino acids. In DNA form, the CDR3 reads TGTGCCAGCAGCCGGGACCATACAGATACGCAGTATTTT. This translates into CASSRDHTDTQYF.

The chain carries TRBV19 and TRBJ2-7; the D gene is possibly TRBD1 (6 bases). CDR3 length: 15 amino acids. Trimming stripped 4 bases from V and 0 bases from J, with 13 bases between. Germline-derived CDR1 and CDR2 are LNHDA and SQIVND (reference sequence). The CDR3 nucleotides read TGTGCCAGTAGTACGATGGGGGCACTCTCCTACGAGCAGTACTTC. It yields the protein CASSTMGALSYEQYF. Complete variable domain (other parts from reference TRBV19 and TRBJ2-7): DGGITQSPKYLFRKEGQNVTLSCEQNLNHDAMYWYRQDPGQGLRLIYYSQIVNDFQKGDIAEGYSVSREKKESFPLTVTSAQKNPTAFYLCASSTMGALSYEQYFGPGTRLTVT.

The CDR3 here is CASSLVGVANEQFF. The CDR3, as DNA: TGTGCCAGCAGCTTGGTGGGAGTGGCCAATGAGCAGTTCTTC. This chain uses TRBV5-4 with TRBJ2-1; tentatively, D is TRBD2 (5 bases). The CDR3 extends over 14 amino acids. Trimming pared 0 bases from V and 6 bases from J, leaving 10 bases between. Germline V gives CDR1 SGHNT, CDR2 YYREEE (reference sequence).

The chain links TRBV28 to TRBJ2-3, with 7 bases identical to TRBD1. The trim removed 5 bases at V and 1 base at J, leaving 9 bases unmatched. Per germline, CDR1 MDHEN and CDR2 SYDVKM. The length of the CDR3 is 16 residues. The chain's CDR3 is CASSPPTGYGTDTQYF. The CDR3 DNA is TGTGCCAGCAGTCCTCCGACAGGGTATGGCACAGATACGCAGTATTTT.

The V and J genes are TRBV6-5 and TRBJ2-6; D unclear. The CDR3 consists of 16 residues. The ends were cut back, 0 bases at V and 0 bases at J, with 6 bases in the middle. Germline CDR1 MNHEY, CDR2 SVGAGI. The CDR3 coding sequence is TGTGCCAGCAGTTACTCTAGCTTCTCTGGGGCCAACGTCCTGACTTTC. This sequence encodes CASSYSSFSGANVLTF.

CDR3 DNA sequence: TGTGCCAGCAGTGGGGGGAGTAATGAGCAGTTCTTC. This gives the protein CASSGGSNEQFF. The rearrangement uses TRBV6-5 and TRBJ2-1; D is perhaps TRBD2 (6 bases). The V gene's germline CDR1 is MNHEY and CDR2 SVGAGI. The CDR3 is 12 amino acids. V was cut by 5 bases and J by 7 bases, with 9 bases left in between.

This clone has a handful of counts. This chain joins TRBV11-3 and TRBJ2-7; D gene uncertain. The V and J ends lost 5 bases and 1 base respectively, with 6 bases between them. CDR3 size: 12 residues. Germline assignment: CDR1 SGHNT and CDR2 YENEEA. The CDR3 DNA is TGTGCCAGCAGCAAGGGATCCTACGAGCAGTACTTC. It is translated as CASSKGSYEQYF. Looking up the rest from reference TRBV11-3 and TRBJ2-7 gives the full variable domain: EAGVVQSPRYKIIEKKQPVAFWCNPISGHNTLYWYLQNLGQGPELLIRYENEEAVDDSQLPKDRFSAERLKGVDSTLKIQPAELGDSAVYLCASSKGSYEQYFGPGTRLTVT.

V and J are TRBV28 and TRBJ1-5, with 8 nucleotides matching TRBD1. Germline V gene sequence: CDR1 MDHEN, CDR2 SYDVKM. Trimming cost V 3 bases and J 5 bases; bases outside gene matches: 15. The CDR3 loop spans 18 amino acids. CDR3 in amino acids: CASSFPPRLTGGDQPQHF. The CDR3 nucleotides read TGTGCCAGCAGTTTCCCGCCCCGCCTTACAGGGGGAGATCAGCCCCAGCATTTT. Full variable domain (remainder filled in from reference TRBV28 and TRBJ1-5): DVKVTQSSRYLVKRTGEKVFLECVQDMDHENMFWYRQDPGLGLRLIYFSYDVKMKEKGDIPEGYSVSREKKERFSLILESASTNQTSMYLCASSFPPRLTGGDQPQHFGDGTRLSIL.

A single count supports this clone. The J gene is TRBJ2-7, the V gene TRBV7-9; no firm D call. The CDR3 consists of 14 residues. Trimming shortened V by 0 bases and J by 3 bases, and 9 bases separated the two germline ends. Germline CDR1 SEHNR, CDR2 FQNEAQ (reference sequence). In DNA form, the CDR3 reads TGTGCCAGCAGCTTAGCGGGGATTAACTACGAGCAGTACTTC. It translates to CASSLAGINYEQYF.

The V call is TRBV6-5, the J call TRBJ1-6; 9 nucleotides match TRBD1. The CDR3 is 16 amino acids. J gave up 6 bases and V 2 bases, and 5 bases lay outside the gene matches. Germline V gene sequence: CDR1 MNHEY, CDR2 SVGAGI. CDR3: CASSYQQGAFNSPLHF. As DNA, the CDR3 is TGTGCCAGCAGTTACCAACAGGGGGCTTTTAATTCACCCCTCCACTTT.

The rearrangement joins TRBV19 to TRBJ2-1; D may be TRBD2 (5 bases). The germline V gene encodes CDR1 LNHDA and CDR2 SQIVND (reference sequence). The CDR3 sequence is 16 residues long. V was cut by 8 bases and J by 0 bases, with 17 bases left in between. The CDR3: CASHSSRRRSYNEQFF. In nucleotides, the CDR3 is TGTGCCAGTCACTCTAGCCGCCGTCGCTCCTACAATGAGCAGTTCTTC.

Details on this clone: This CDR3 is also generated by other DNA sequences in the sample. This chain joins TRBV30 and TRBJ2-5, with D perhaps TRBD1 (5 bases). This CDR3 region has 13 residues. The germline gives CDR1 GTSNPN, CDR2 SVGIG (reference sequence). V shed 1 base and J shed 5 bases, with 11 bases lying between them. The CDR3 is CAWSGRAGETQYF. CDR3 nucleotide sequence: TGTGCCTGGAGTGGTCGGGCAGGGGAGACCCAGTACTTC.

The chain's CDR3 is CASSLGPRAEAFF. In nucleotides, the CDR3 is TGTGCCAGCAGCTTGGGCCCCCGGGCTGAAGCTTTCTTT. The chain recombines TRBV5-4 with TRBJ1-1; D unclear. Germline assignment: CDR1 SGHNT and CDR2 YYREEE (reference sequence). V lost 0 bases and J 6 bases, leaving 9 bases between the germline ends. The CDR3 runs 13 residues.

The chain combines TRBV28 with TRBJ1-6; D is unresolved. The CDR3 extends over 13 amino acids. Germline loops: CDR1 MDHEN, CDR2 SYDVKM. Trimming stripped 4 bases from V and 10 bases from J, with 11 bases between. The CDR3 region has the DNA TGTGCCAGCAGTTCAGTAAATCGCTCACCCCTCCACTTT. As protein: CASSSVNRSPLHF.

This chain connects TRBV5-6 to TRBJ2-2, with D unresolved. Trimming took off 0 bases at V and 4 bases at J, with 4 bases between the two ends. CDR3 length: 13 amino acids. Germline loops: CDR1 SGHDT, CDR2 YYEEEE. In nucleotides, the CDR3 is TGTGCCAGCAGCTTGGTGTTCACCGGGGAGCTGTTTTTT. Translation gives CASSLVFTGELFF.

The gene calls are TRBV6-1 and TRBJ1-5, with TRBD1 matching over 9 bases. The trim removed 4 bases at V and 4 bases at J, leaving 2 bases unmatched. The CDR3 loop spans 14 amino acids. Germline V gives CDR1 MNHNS, CDR2 SASEGT. The CDR3 here is CASSVGTGNQPQHF. The CDR3 DNA sequence: TGTGCCAGCAGTGTCGGGACAGGGAATCAGCCCCAGCATTTT.

The chain links TRBV19 to TRBJ2-1; D may be TRBD2 (5 bases). The germline V gene has CDR1 LNHDA and CDR2 SQIVND (reference sequence). Trimming removed 3 bases at V and 6 bases at J, with 21 bases between. There are 17 residues in the CDR3. DNA for the CDR3: TGTGCCAGTAGTATTCGGGCTAGTGGGAGTCTTTTCAATGAGCAGTTCTTC. Translation gives CASSIRASGSLFNEQFF. Drawing the rest from reference TRBV19 and TRBJ2-1, the complete variable domain is DGGITQSPKYLFRKEGQNVTLSCEQNLNHDAMYWYRQDPGQGLRLIYYSQIVNDFQKGDIAEGYSVSREKKESFPLTVTSAQKNPTAFYLCASSIRASGSLFNEQFFGPGTRLTVL.

The chain uses TRBV14 and TRBJ2-7; possibly TRBD1 or TRBD2 for D (5 bases each). Germline lookup yields CDR1 SGHDN and CDR2 FVKESK. V dropped 5 bases and J dropped 0 bases, with 11 bases sitting between them. The CDR3 extends over 14 amino acids. The CDR3 region is CASSSGTHSYEQYF. As DNA, the CDR3 is TGTGCCAGCAGCTCCGGGACGCACTCCTACGAGCAGTACTTC.

The CDR3 is CASSGQGASETQYF. In nucleotides, the CDR3 is TGCGCCAGCAGCGGACAGGGGGCTTCAGAGACCCAGTACTTC. This chain connects TRBV5-1 to TRBJ2-5, with 11 bases aligning to TRBD1. The CDR3 is 14 amino acids. The germline V gene has CDR1 SGHRS and CDR2 YFSETQ. With V trimmed by 4 bases and J by 4 bases, 3 bases remained unmatched. The full variable domain, in which reference TRBV5-1 and TRBJ2-5 provide the parts outside the CDR3, is KAGVTQTPRYLIKTRGQQVTLSCSPISGHRSVSWYQQTPGQGLQFLFEYFSETQRNKGNFPGRFSGRQFSNSRSEMNVSTLELGDSALYLCASSGQGASETQYFGPGTRLLVL.

The chain employs TRBV6-5 and TRBJ1-1; 10 nucleotides agree with TRBD1. Trimming took 6 bases from V and 7 from J; bases not matched to a gene: 5. The CDR3 is 13 amino acids. The germline gives CDR1 MNHEY, CDR2 SVGAGI. CDR3 residues: CASREGQGYEAFF. CDR3 in DNA: TGTGCCAGCAGAGAGGGACAGGGGTATGAAGCTTTCTTT.

This clone came up once. The chain employs TRBV28 and TRBJ1-1; D unresolved. This CDR3 is built from 15 residues. Germline V lookup: CDR1 MDHEN, CDR2 SYDVKM. The V gene lost 8 bases and the J gene lost 0 bases, with 16 bases spanning the gap. CDR3 DNA sequence: TGTGCCAGCCATAGCTCGGTGGCCATGAACACTGAAGCTTTCTTT. Encoded protein: CASHSSVAMNTEAFF.

The chain links TRBV2 to TRBJ2-7, with D perhaps TRBD2 (5 bases). The CDR3 is 11 amino acids. V lost 5 bases, J lost 6 bases, and 8 bases lay in between. CDR1 SNHLY and CDR2 FYNNEI come from the germline V gene. CDR3 coding DNA: TGTGCCAGCAGTCTTACTAGCGAGCAGTACTTC. This encodes CASSLTSEQYF.

The chain uses TRBV5-1 and TRBJ2-7; D may correspond to TRBD1 or TRBD2 (5 bases each). In germline, CDR1 is SGHRS, CDR2 YFSETQ. V lost 4 bases and J 7 bases, leaving 15 bases between the germline ends. This CDR3 contains 13 residues. CDR3 DNA sequence: TGCGCCAGCAGCCCGCCCGGGGCAGGGGAGCAGTACTTC. Its protein product is CASSPPGAGEQYF. The whole variable domain, remainder taken from reference TRBV5-1 and TRBJ2-7, is KAGVTQTPRYLIKTRGQQVTLSCSPISGHRSVSWYQQTPGQGLQFLFEYFSETQRNKGNFPGRFSGRQFSNSRSEMNVSTLELGDSALYLCASSPPGAGEQYFGPGTRLTVT.

This clone was counted once. The chain couples TRBV11-2 to TRBJ2-1, with D unresolved. V lost 5 bases, J lost 8 bases, and 13 bases lay in between. Germline CDR1 is SGHAT and CDR2 is FQNNGV. The CDR3 runs to 13 residues. The CDR3 spells CASSPQTGYEQFF. DNA for the CDR3: TGTGCCAGCAGCCCACAGACCGGTTATGAGCAGTTCTTC.

The V and J genes are TRBV27 and TRBJ1-6; D gene ambiguous. Trimming pared 4 bases from V and 9 bases from J, leaving 10 bases between. This CDR3 is built from 13 residues. Germline-derived CDR1 and CDR2 are MNHEY and SMNVEV (reference sequence). The CDR3 DNA reads TGTGCCAGCAGTTCACAAATCCTTTCACCCCTCCACTTT. Protein sequence: CASSSQILSPLHF.

The J gene is TRBJ2-3, the V gene TRBV19, with TRBD2 as a possible D gene (7 bases). Deletions cut 5 bases from V and 0 bases from J, with 21 bases between. This CDR3 has 18 amino acids. Germline V gene lookup returns CDR1 LNHDA and CDR2 SQIVND (reference sequence). In nucleotides, the CDR3 is TGTGCCAGTAGTCCACACGGGGGGCTAGCGGCTAGCACAGATACGCAGTATTTT. Its translation: CASSPHGGLAASTDTQYF.

The V call is TRBV10-2, the J call TRBJ2-1, with 9 nucleotides matching TRBD2. Germline CDR1 and CDR2: WSHSY and SAAADI. CDR3 length equals 13 residues. V lost 8 bases to trimming and J lost 6 bases; unmatched junction nucleotides: 5. The CDR3 here is CASLAGESNEQFF. CDR3 nucleotide sequence: TGCGCCAGCTTAGCGGGAGAAAGCAATGAGCAGTTCTTC.